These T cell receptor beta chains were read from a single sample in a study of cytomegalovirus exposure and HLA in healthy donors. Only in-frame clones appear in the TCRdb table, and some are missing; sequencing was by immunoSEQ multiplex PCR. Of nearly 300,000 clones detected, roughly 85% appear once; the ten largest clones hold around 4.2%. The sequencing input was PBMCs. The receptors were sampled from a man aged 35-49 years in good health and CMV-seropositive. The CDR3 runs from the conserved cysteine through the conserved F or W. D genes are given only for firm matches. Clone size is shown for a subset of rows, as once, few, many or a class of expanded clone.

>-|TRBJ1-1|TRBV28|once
CASSFLNTEAFF
TGTGCCAGCAGTTTCTTGAACACTGAAGCTTTCTTT
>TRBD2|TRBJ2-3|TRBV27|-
CASAHRLAGGTDTQYF
TGTGCCAGCGCCCATCGGCTAGCGGGTGGCACAGATACGCAGTATTTT
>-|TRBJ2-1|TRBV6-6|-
CASSPDYPVVNEQFF
TGTGCCAGCAGTCCGGACTATCCGGTAGTAAATGAGCAGTTCTTC
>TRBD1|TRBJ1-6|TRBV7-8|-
CASSLSSGTGGFSPLHF
TGTGCCAGCAGCTTAAGCAGTGGTACAGGGGGCTTTTCACCCCTCCACTTT
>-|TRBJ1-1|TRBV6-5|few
CASRRGEGTEAFF
TGTGCCAGCAGGAGGGGGGAGGGCACTGAAGCTTTCTTT
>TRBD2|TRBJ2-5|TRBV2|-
CALSDSGRETQYF
TGTGCCTTATCTGATAGCGGGAGAGAGACCCAGTACTTC
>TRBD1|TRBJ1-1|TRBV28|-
CASSNSGGLTEAFF
TGTGCCAGCAGTAATTCAGGGGGCCTCACTGAAGCTTTCTTT
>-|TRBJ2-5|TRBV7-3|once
CASSRNGHPEETQYF
TGTGCCAGCAGCCGAAACGGACACCCGGAAGAGACCCAGTACTTC
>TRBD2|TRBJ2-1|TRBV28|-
CASKWEGSYNEQFF
TGTGCCAGCAAGTGGGAGGGGTCCTACAATGAGCAGTTCTTC
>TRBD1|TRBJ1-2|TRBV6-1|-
CASRPGQGYGYTF
TGTGCCAGCAGGCCGGGACAGGGTTATGGCTACACCTTC
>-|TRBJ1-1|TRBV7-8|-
CASSLSGDTEAFF
TGTGCCAGCAGCTTATCCGGGGATACTGAAGCTTTCTTT
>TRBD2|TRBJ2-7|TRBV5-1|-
CASSWGGYEQYF
TGCGCCAGCAGCTGGGGGGGGTACGAGCAGTACTTC
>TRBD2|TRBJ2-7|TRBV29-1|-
CSVTGLAGSLQYF
TGCAGCGTCACGGGACTAGCGGGGTCTCTGCAGTACTTC
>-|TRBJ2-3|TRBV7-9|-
CASSLAREVLRDTQYF
TGTGCCAGCAGCTTAGCCAGGGAGGTTCTAAGAGATACGCAGTATTTT
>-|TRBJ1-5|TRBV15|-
CATSNTGNNQPQHF
TGTGCCACCAGTAATACAGGGAACAATCAGCCCCAGCATTTT
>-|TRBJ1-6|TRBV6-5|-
CASSPQSNSPLHF
TGTGCCAGCAGCCCACAGAGTAATTCACCCCTCCACTTT
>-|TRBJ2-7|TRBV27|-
CASSLSGINEQYF
TGTGCCAGCAGTTTGTCAGGGATCAACGAGCAGTACTTC
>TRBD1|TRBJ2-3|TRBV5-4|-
CASSFPGQIYTDTQYF
TGTGCCAGCAGCTTTCCGGGACAGATATACACAGATACGCAGTATTTT
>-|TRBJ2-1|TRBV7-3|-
CASSRTAGPGVGQFF
TGTGCCAGCAGCAGAACCGCGGGGCCCGGGGTAGGGCAGTTCTTC
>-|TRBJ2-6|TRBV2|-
CASSGRGGDPRRRTGANVLTF
TGTGCCAGCAGTGGGAGGGGGGGGGACCCTCGGCGAAGAACCGGGGCCAACGTCCTGACTTTC
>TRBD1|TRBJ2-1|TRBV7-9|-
CASRSPGTGINDEQFF
TGTGCCAGCAGGTCCCCCGGGACAGGGATAAACGATGAGCAGTTCTTC
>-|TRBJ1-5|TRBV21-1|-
CASSKPETPRNQPQHF
TGTGCCAGCAGCAAACCTGAGACTCCACGCAATCAGCCCCAGCATTTT
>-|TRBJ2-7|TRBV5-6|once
CASSLGGGYEQYF
TGTGCCAGCAGCTTGGGAGGGGGATACGAGCAGTACTTC
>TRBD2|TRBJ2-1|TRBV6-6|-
CASSYSPASGHNEQFF
TGTGCCAGCAGTTACTCCCCGGCTAGCGGGCACAATGAGCAGTTCTTC
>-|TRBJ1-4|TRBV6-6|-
CASSYLVGESNEKLFF
TGTGCCAGCAGTTACTTAGTCGGGGAATCTAATGAAAAACTGTTTTTT
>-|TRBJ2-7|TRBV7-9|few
CASTQTGIGHEQYF
TGTGCCAGCACCCAAACAGGGATCGGCCACGAGCAGTACTTC
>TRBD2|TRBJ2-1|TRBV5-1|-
CASSLAVAGVAGEQFF
TGCGCCAGCAGCTTGGCAGTAGCGGGAGTCGCGGGTGAGCAGTTCTTC
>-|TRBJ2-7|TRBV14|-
CASSQGSYEQYF
TGTGCCAGCAGCCAAGGGAGTTACGAGCAGTACTTC
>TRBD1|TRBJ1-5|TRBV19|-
CASSQLGVTGNSNQPQHF
TGTGCCAGTAGTCAGTTGGGGGTGACAGGGAATAGCAATCAGCCCCAGCATTTT
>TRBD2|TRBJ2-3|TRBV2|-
CASTRTSGIASTDTQYF
TGTGCCAGCACCCGGACTAGCGGAATAGCTAGCACAGATACGCAGTATTTT
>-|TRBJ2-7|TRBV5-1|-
CASSLASGYEQYF
TGCGCCAGCAGCTTGGCCTCGGGGTACGAGCAGTACTTC
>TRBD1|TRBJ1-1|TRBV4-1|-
CASSPLGGLNTEAFF
TGCGCCAGCAGCCCCTTAGGGGGCCTGAACACTGAAGCTTTCTTT
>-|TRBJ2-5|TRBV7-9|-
CASSARGQETQYF
TGTGCCAGCAGCGCGAGGGGGCAAGAGACCCAGTACTTC
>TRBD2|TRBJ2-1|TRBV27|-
CASSSASGRASHNEQFF
TGTGCCAGCAGTTCGGCTAGCGGGAGGGCTTCGCACAATGAGCAGTTCTTC
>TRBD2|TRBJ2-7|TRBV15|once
CATSRDLAGGWEQYF
TGTGCCACCAGCAGGGACCTAGCGGGAGGGTGGGAGCAGTACTTC
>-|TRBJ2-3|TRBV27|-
CASSLEGVASTDTQYF
TGTGCCAGCAGTTTAGAGGGGGTGGCTAGCACAGATACGCAGTATTTT
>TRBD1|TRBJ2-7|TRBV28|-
CASSFSWGQFSYEQYF
TGTGCCAGCAGTTTCTCGTGGGGACAGTTTTCCTACGAGCAGTACTTC
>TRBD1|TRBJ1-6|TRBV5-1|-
CASSLSGGNSPLHF
TGCGCCAGCAGCTTGTCAGGGGGAAATTCACCCCTCCACTTT
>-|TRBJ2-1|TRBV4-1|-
CASSQGTGEQFF
TGCGCCAGCAGCCAAGGTACGGGGGAGCAGTTCTTC
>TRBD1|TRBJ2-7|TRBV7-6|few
CASSDQGGSDEQYF
TGTGCCAGCAGTGATCAAGGGGGCTCAGACGAGCAGTACTTC
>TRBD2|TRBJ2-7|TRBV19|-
CASSITGTRAVHEQYF
TGTGCCAGTAGTATCACAGGGACTAGGGCGGTCCACGAGCAGTACTTC
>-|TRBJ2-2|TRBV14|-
CASSQDRANTGELFF
TGTGCCAGCAGCCAAGATAGAGCGAACACCGGGGAGCTGTTTTTT
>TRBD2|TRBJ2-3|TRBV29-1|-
CSAPTSGRSDTQYF
TGCAGCGCCCCTACTAGCGGGAGATCAGATACGCAGTATTTT
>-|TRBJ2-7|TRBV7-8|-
CASSQQALDYEQYF
TGTGCCAGCAGCCAACAGGCATTGGACTACGAGCAGTACTTC
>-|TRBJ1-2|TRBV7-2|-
CASSLGGPIYGYTF
TGTGCCAGCAGCTTAGGTGGCCCCATCTATGGCTACACCTTC
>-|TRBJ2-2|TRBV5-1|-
CASSLVPGLRTGELFF
TGCGCCAGCAGCTTGGTGCCAGGGCTGCGCACCGGGGAGCTGTTTTTT
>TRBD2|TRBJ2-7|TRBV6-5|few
CASSPTSGSSYEQYF
TGTGCCAGCAGCCCGACTAGCGGGAGCTCCTACGAGCAGTACTTC
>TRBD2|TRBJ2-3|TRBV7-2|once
CASSFSGRRDTQYF
TGTGCCAGCAGCTTCAGCGGGAGGCGGGATACGCAGTATTTT
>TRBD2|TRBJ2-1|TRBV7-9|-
CASSLGGLAGYNEQFF
TGTGCCAGCAGCTTAGGGGGACTAGCGGGGTACAATGAGCAGTTCTTC
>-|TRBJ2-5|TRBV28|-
CASNPGTRETQYF
TGTGCCAGCAATCCCGGGACAAGAGAGACCCAGTACTTC
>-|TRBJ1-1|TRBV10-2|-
CASSGPGVVTTEAFF
TGCGCCAGCAGTGGGCCAGGGGTCGTAACGACTGAAGCTTTCTTT
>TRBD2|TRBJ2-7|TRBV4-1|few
CASSQSGGRPYEQYF
TGCGCCAGCAGCCAATCAGGCGGGAGACCCTACGAGCAGTACTTC
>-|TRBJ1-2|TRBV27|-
CASSLSMVGGTNYGYTF
TGTGCCAGCAGTTTATCGATGGTGGGGGGTACTAACTATGGCTACACCTTC
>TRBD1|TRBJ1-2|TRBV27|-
CASSSGQNYGYTF
TGTGCCAGCAGTTCGGGACAGAACTATGGCTACACCTTC